Sequencing of this T cell receptor beta chain was carried out in a study of T-cell memory formation after mild COVID-19. Notes on the study in general: Certain responding clones were present in pre-infection memory, suggesting participation of cross-reactive memory.

With respect to this clonotype: Its matching antigen is unknown.

CDR3 size: 15 residues. J lost 5 bases, V lost 5 bases, and 5 bases had no gene match. CDR1 and CDR2 from the germline V gene are SEHNR and FQNEAQ (reference sequence). Barcoded TCR alpha and TCR beta cDNA libraries with UMIs came from 5'RACE using constant-segment primers. One entry per CDR3 protein, called by TCRdb with MiXCR from the 5' RACE reads. The top ten hold roughly 23% of the sample, which has 270,000 or so distinct CDR3 sequences, about 20% seen once. The sequenced material came from PBMCs or a T cell subset sorted from them (not recorded which). V gene TRBV7-9 combines with J gene TRBJ2-7; 14 nucleotides agree with TRBD2. This receptor was obtained from a man between 18 and 29 years old who had mild COVID-19 (a few samples of this study predate the infection). Cell type and time point are not known. Written as DNA, the CDR3 is TGTGCCAGCAGCGGGGGACTAGCGGGGGTAAACGAGCAGTACTTC. It is translated as CASSGGLAGVNEQYF. The whole variable domain, filled in from reference TRBV7-9 and TRBJ2-7, reads DTGVSQNPRHKITKRGQNVTFRCDPISEHNRLYWYRQTLGQGPEFLTYFQNEAQLEKSRLLSDRFSAERPKGSFSTLEIQRTEQGDSAMYLCASSGGLAGVNEQYFGPGTRLTVT.